This entry lists 28 T cell receptor beta chains sequenced from one sample in a study of post-analysis software for immune sequencing data. Study results and limitations: Patients showed TRBV5-6, TRBV5-1 and TRBV20-1 among a few TRBV segments more frequent than in controls.

Antigens of these TCRs are unknown. cDNA libraries of TCR beta carried unique molecular identifiers. TCRdb re-called the PCR reads with MiXCR, one entry per CDR3 protein. The sample lists about 770,000 distinct CDR3 sequences; about 45% were seen once. Sequencing was performed on blood. The origin of the receptors is a girl aged 5 to 17 with multiple sclerosis.

The chain has TRBV7-8 and TRBJ2-7; D possibly matches TRBD1 or TRBD2 (6 bases each). V lost 4 bases and J 6 bases, leaving 13 bases between the germline ends. CDR3 length equals 13 residues. In germline, CDR1 is SGHVS, CDR2 FQNEAQ. For the CDR3, the DNA is TGTGCCAGCAGCTCTTTGGGGGGCTTCGAGCAGTACTTC. Translating gives CASSSLGGFEQYF. Looking up the rest from reference TRBV7-8 and TRBJ2-7 gives the full variable domain: GAGVSQSPRYKVAKRGQDVALRCDPISGHVSLFWYQQALGQGPEFLTYFQNEAQLDKSGLPSDRFFAERPEGSVSTLKIQRTQQEDSAVYLCASSSLGGFEQYFGPGTRLTVT.

The chain has TRBV20-1 and TRBJ2-7; D is perhaps TRBD2 (6 bases). The CDR3 spans 15 residues. In germline, CDR1 is DFQATT, CDR2 SNEGSKA (reference sequence). With 0 bases removed from V and 5 bases from J, the gap between germline ends came to 17 bases. In nucleotides, the CDR3 is TGCAGTGCTAGAGATCTGCGGGAACTCCGGGACGAGCAGTACTTC. It specifies CSARDLRELRDEQYF.

The chain recombines TRBV20-1 with TRBJ2-5; TRBD1 aligns across 9 bases. In germline, CDR1 is DFQATT, CDR2 SNEGSKA (reference sequence). This CDR3 is 15 amino acids long. Trimming took 3 bases from V and 1 from J; bases not matched to a gene: 6. CDR3 nucleotide sequence: TGCAGTGCTAGGCCGGGACAGGGTGTCCAAGAGACCCAGTACTTC. Its protein is CSARPGQGVQETQYF.

This clonotype has just a few counts. The chain joins TRBV12-3 or TRBV12-4 to TRBJ2-6; D not resolved. Trimming took off 5 bases at V and 0 bases at J, with 14 bases between the two ends. The CDR3 is made up of 17 amino acids. CDR3 coding DNA: TGTGCCAGCAGTCCAACCGGACCCGACTCTGGGGCCAACGTCCTGACTTTC. Protein: CASSPTGPDSGANVLTF.

The chain couples TRBV10-3 to TRBJ2-5; D is uncertain. Trimming pared 2 bases from V and 3 bases from J, leaving 4 bases between. There are 12 residues in the CDR3. The germline gives CDR1 ENHRY, CDR2 SYGVKD. In DNA, the CDR3 is TGTGCCATCAGTGAGCGGAAAGAGACCCAGTACTTC. Translation: CAISERKETQYF.

The rearrangement uses TRBV29-1 and TRBJ2-7; 13 nucleotides align to TRBD2. This CDR3 contains 13 residues. After removal of 6 bases from V and 4 bases from J, the junction contained 3 bases not matched to a gene. Germline V lookup: CDR1 SQVTM, CDR2 ANQGSEA. The CDR3 nucleotides read TGCAGCGTGAAGACTAGCGGGAGGTACGAGCAGTACTTC. This encodes CSVKTSGRYEQYF.

The V gene is TRBV7-2, the J gene TRBJ2-7, with 11 bases identical to TRBD2. The CDR3 consists of 17 residues. J lost 3 bases, V lost 1 base, and 8 bases had no gene match. Germline values: CDR1 SGHTA, CDR2 FQGNSA. CDR3 protein: CASSLGSTSGSLYEQYF. The CDR3 DNA reads TGTGCCAGCAGCTTAGGGAGCACTAGCGGGAGTCTCTACGAGCAGTACTTC.

This clonotype came up a few times. The rearrangement joins TRBV7-2 to TRBJ2-1; D ambiguous. Trimming shortened V by 7 bases and J by 7 bases, and 11 bases separated the two germline ends. The germline V gene has CDR1 SGHTA and CDR2 FQGNSA. The CDR3 length is 12 residues. CDR3 residues: CASTKWPNEQFF. CDR3 DNA: TGTGCCAGCACCAAATGGCCGAATGAGCAGTTCTTC.

Comments on this clonotype: One end of the junction does not line up with germline, which may come from a read error. The chain links TRBV30 to TRBJ1-2; D call uncertain. The CDR3 sequence is 12 residues long. The germline gives CDR1 GTSNPN, CDR2 SVGIG (reference sequence). CDR3 nucleotide sequence: TGTGCCTGGAGTGGGGAAAACTATGGCTACATCTTC. This encodes CAWSGENYGYIF.

The chain has TRBV9 and TRBJ2-1; 9 bases line up with TRBD2. The germline V gene encodes CDR1 SGDLS and CDR2 YYNGEE. CDR3 length: 16 residues. V lost 0 bases and J lost 2; bases outside the gene matches: 3. The CDR3 region has the DNA TGTGCCAGCAGCGTAGGCGGCGGGAGGGCCTACAATGAGCAGTTCTTC. Protein sequence: CASSVGGGRAYNEQFF.

The rearrangement links TRBV29-1 to TRBJ1-2; D remains unclear. The V and J ends lost 3 bases and 12 bases respectively, with 17 bases between them. Germline V gene sequence: CDR1 SQVTM, CDR2 ANQGSEA. The CDR3 has 12 amino acids. DNA of the CDR3: TGCAGCGTTGAGGATCGGGCGGAAAAGGACACCTTC. Its translation: CSVEDRAEKDTF. The full variable domain, its missing parts supplied by reference TRBV29-1 and TRBJ1-2, is SAVISQKPSRDICQRGTSLTIQCQVDSQVTMMFWYRQQPGQSLTLIATANQGSEATYESGFVIDKFPISRPNLTFSTLTVSNMSPEDSSIYLCSVEDRAEKDTFGSGTRLTVV.

This chain links TRBV27 with TRBJ2-7; 8 bases align to TRBD2. V trimming: 0 bases; J trimming: 2 bases; junction bases outside the gene matches: 3. Germline V gene data show CDR1 as MNHEY and CDR2 as SMNVEV (reference sequence). This CDR3 spans 15 amino acids. The CDR3 DNA follows: TGTGCCAGCAGTTTATCAGCGGGAGCCCCCTACGAGCAGTACTTC. Its translation: CASSLSAGAPYEQYF.

The chain employs TRBV29-1 and TRBJ2-1; unclear D gene. The CDR3 length is 14 residues. The V end lost 0 bases, the J end lost 0 bases, and 6 bases lay between the germline ends. From germline, CDR1 is SQVTM and CDR2 ANQGSEA. The CDR3, as DNA: TGCAGCGTTGAAGACCTGAACTCCTACAATGAGCAGTTCTTC. Its translation is CSVEDLNSYNEQFF.

This clonotype was seen a handful of times. This chain joins TRBV27 and TRBJ2-3; 7 nucleotides match TRBD2. The CDR3 is 13 amino acids. Trimming removed 3 bases from V and 10 bases from J; junction bases left unmatched: 7. Germline CDR1 is MNHEY and CDR2 is SMNVEV (reference sequence). This CDR3 reads CASSLARTSAQYF. In DNA, the CDR3 is TGTGCCAGCAGTTTGGCCCGGACTAGTGCGCAGTATTTT.

The rearrangement joins TRBV3-1 to TRBJ2-7; TRBD1 matches 7 bases. The V and J ends lost 2 bases and 2 bases, in that order; junction bases with no gene match: 6. This CDR3 is built from 15 residues. The germline V gene has CDR1 LGHDT and CDR2 YNNKEL (reference sequence). This CDR3 is CASSQPGTAAYEQYF. The CDR3 DNA follows: TGTGCCAGCAGCCAACCCGGGACAGCCGCCTACGAGCAGTACTTC.

This clonotype was seen a single time. V usage is TRBV6-6 and J usage is TRBJ1-1; D not certain. The germline CDR1 and CDR2 sequences are MNHNY and SVGAGI (reference sequence). This CDR3 is built from 13 residues. V shed 2 bases and J shed 6 bases, with 10 bases lying between them. DNA for the CDR3: TGTGCCAGCAGTTACACGGAGGCAGCTGAAGCTTTCTTT. Its protein product is CASSYTEAAEAFF.

This chain connects TRBV29-1 to TRBJ2-7, with 9 bases that match TRBD2. The germline gives CDR1 SQVTM, CDR2 ANQGSEA. J lost 8 bases, V lost 4 bases, and 9 bases had no gene match. The CDR3 has 13 amino acids. The CDR3 DNA is TGCAGCGTTGTAGCGGGAGAAAGGTACAAGCAGTACTTC. This encodes CSVVAGERYKQYF.

This chain uses TRBV27 with TRBJ2-4, with a tentative D call TRBD2 (7 bases). The J call may be wrong; the DNA end is better matched by TRBJ2-7. The CDR3 has 15 amino acids. Germline CDR1 MNHEY, CDR2 SMNVEV (reference sequence). CDR3 residues: CASSLGVGGPYEQYF. The CDR3 DNA follows: TGTGCCAGCAGTTTAGGGGTGGGGGGGCCCTACGAGCAGTACTTC.

CDR3 loop: CASSGELTPLVSQYF. CDR3 sequence (DNA): TGTGCCAGCAGTGGCGAACTAACCCCTTTAGTGTCCCAGTACTTC. The chain combines TRBV25-1 with TRBJ2-5; D is undetermined. Trimming took 4 bases from V and 9 from J, leaving 21 bases between them. The CDR3 covers 15 residues. Germline V gives CDR1 MGHDK, CDR2 SYGVNS.

The chain carries TRBV7-2 and TRBJ2-7, with D perhaps TRBD2 (6 bases). Trimming took off 1 base at V and 2 bases at J, with 12 bases between the two ends. CDR1 is SGHTA, CDR2 FQGNSA, per germline. The CDR3 has 15 residues. The CDR3 reads CASSLVAVTAYEQYF. The CDR3 nucleotides are TGTGCCAGCAGCTTAGTAGCGGTAACCGCCTACGAGCAGTACTTC.

CDR3 sequence (DNA): TGTGCCAGCAGCGTAGGATCCGGGTACTATGGCTACACCTTC. This sequence encodes CASSVGSGYYGYTF. The J gene is TRBJ1-2, the V gene TRBV9; D ambiguous. Germline values: CDR1 SGDLS, CDR2 YYNGEE. The CDR3 has 14 amino acids. V was pared by 0 bases and J by 3 bases, with 9 bases between. The variable domain in full, completed from reference TRBV9 and TRBJ1-2, reads DSGVTQTPKHLITATGQRVTLRCSPRSGDLSVYWYQQSLDQGLQFLIQYYNGEERAKGNILERFSAQQFPDLHSELNLSSLELGDSALYFCASSVGSGYYGYTFGSGTRLTVV.

The table lists this clonotype with a few counts. This chain joins TRBV5-5 and TRBJ2-6, with D possibly being TRBD2 (5 bases). Germline V gene data show CDR1 as SGHKS and CDR2 as YYEKEE (reference sequence). The CDR3 runs 17 residues. V lost 4 bases and J lost 0, with 14 bases in between. The CDR3 is CASSPLGESSGANVLTF. The CDR3 bases are TGTGCCAGCAGCCCACTTGGGGAGAGCTCTGGGGCCAACGTCCTGACTTTC.

V usage is TRBV28 and J usage is TRBJ1-2, with D perhaps TRBD1 (5 bases). Germline-derived CDR1 and CDR2 are MDHEN and SYDVKM. This CDR3 region has 17 residues. Trimming took off 4 bases at V and 8 bases at J, with 26 bases between the two ends. Here the CDR3 DNA reads TGTGCCAGCAGTTCCCTAAACACGGGACGGAATCCTATGGGCTACACCTTC. This gives the protein CASSSLNTGRNPMGYTF.

This clonotype was counted at least ten times. The chain has TRBV4-3 and TRBJ2-3; 8 bases match TRBD2. CDR3 length: 16 residues. Germline V lookup: CDR1 LGHNA, CDR2 YSLEER. The V segment lost 0 bases and the J segment 0 bases; nucleotides outside the gene matches: 2. CDR3 nucleotide sequence: TGCGCCAGCAGCCAAGAGCGGGAGGCTAGCACAGATACGCAGTATTTT. Translated: CASSQEREASTDTQYF.

This rearrangement joins TRBV20-1 to TRBJ2-1; D perhaps matches TRBD2 (6 bases). The V end was cut by 5 bases, the J end by 13 bases, with 21 bases between. The germline gives CDR1 DFQATT, CDR2 SNEGSKA (reference sequence). The CDR3 has 13 amino acids. Written as DNA, the CDR3 is TGCAGTGCTCCCGGGCCATGGGGGGAGACCCAGTTCTTC. This encodes CSAPGPWGETQFF.

The V and J genes are TRBV7-9 and TRBJ2-1, with 8 bases identical to TRBD2. Losses at the gene ends were 0 bases for V and 1 base for J; bases not matched to a gene: 2. CDR3 length: 16 residues. Germline-derived CDR1 and CDR2 are SEHNR and FQNEAQ (reference sequence). The CDR3 is CASSLAAGGSYNEQFF. Here the CDR3 DNA reads TGTGCCAGCAGCTTAGCGGCGGGGGGATCCTACAATGAGCAGTTCTTC.

This chain connects TRBV28 to TRBJ2-7, with 13 bases matching TRBD2. Germline V gene lookup returns CDR1 MDHEN and CDR2 SYDVKM. With 6 bases clipped from V and 5 bases from J, the junction kept 7 bases outside the gene matches. The length of the CDR3 is 15 residues. Here the CDR3 reads CASSLGLAGANEQYF. CDR3 sequence (DNA): TGTGCCAGCAGCCTAGGACTAGCGGGGGCCAACGAGCAGTACTTC.

Written as DNA, the CDR3 is TGCAGTGCTCAAACAGGGGATTGGTTCAATGAGCAGTTCTTC. It codes for CSAQTGDWFNEQFF. This chain uses TRBV20-1 with TRBJ2-1; 7 bases fit TRBD1. This CDR3 is 14 amino acids long. The germline V gene encodes CDR1 DFQATT and CDR2 SNEGSKA (reference sequence). V shed 5 bases and J 6 bases; nucleotides not matched to a gene: 10.